A single sample is the source of the 4 T cell receptor beta chains below, sequenced in a study of metastatic and nonmetastatic thyroid tumors. Among the patients, none had received any treatment before thyroid surgery. MiXCR reprocessed the PCR reads for TCRdb. The sample shows fewer than 25,000 clones, 18% of them seen only once. The source material was adjacent normal tissue. All receptors come from a male donor with papillary thyroid cancer or a benign thyroid nodule (not recorded which). Some clones in this sample may be carry-over from other donors' samples.

This clone was counted many times. The rearrangement uses TRBV12-3 or TRBV12-4 and TRBJ2-5; either TRBD1 or TRBD2 may supply D (5 bases each). The CDR3 runs 14 residues. Deletions cut 4 bases from V and 4 bases from J, with 13 bases between. The CDR3 region has the DNA TGTGCCAGCAGTTCGGGACCCGGGTTAGAGACCCAGTACTTC. This encodes CASSSGPGLETQYF.

By share, this clone ranks as medium-sized. This rearrangement joins TRBV6-4 to TRBJ2-7, with TRBD2 matching 10 bases. Germline V gives CDR1 MRHNA, CDR2 SNTAGT. This CDR3 contains 15 residues. V was pared by 0 bases and J by 9 bases, with 8 bases of the junction left unmatched. The CDR3 coding sequence is TGTGCCAGCAGTGACTCGGAGGTAGCGGGAGGTTTGCAGTACGTC. It yields the protein CASSDSEVAGGLQYV.

This clone was recorded a few times. This likely comes from a read error, as the CDR3 has no conserved phenylalanine or tryptophan at its end. The rearrangement joins TRBV19 to TRBJ1-5; 7 bases match TRBD1. This CDR3 region has 16 residues. J lost 4 bases, V lost 4 bases, and 10 bases had no gene match. Germline V gene sequence: CDR1 LNHDA, CDR2 SQIVND (reference sequence). As DNA, the CDR3 is TGTGCCAGTAGTACCCGACAGGGTTTAATGAATCAGCCCCAGCATTCT. Protein product: CASSTRQGLMNQPQHS.

This clone was observed a handful of times. A read error may produce the germline difference seen at one junction end. This chain connects TRBV12-3 or TRBV12-4 to TRBJ2-5; D gene ambiguous. The CDR3 is 14 residues long. CDR3 bases: TGTGCCAGCAGCCCGGCCGCGGTCCAAGAGACTCAGTACTTC. As protein: CASSPAAVQETQYF.